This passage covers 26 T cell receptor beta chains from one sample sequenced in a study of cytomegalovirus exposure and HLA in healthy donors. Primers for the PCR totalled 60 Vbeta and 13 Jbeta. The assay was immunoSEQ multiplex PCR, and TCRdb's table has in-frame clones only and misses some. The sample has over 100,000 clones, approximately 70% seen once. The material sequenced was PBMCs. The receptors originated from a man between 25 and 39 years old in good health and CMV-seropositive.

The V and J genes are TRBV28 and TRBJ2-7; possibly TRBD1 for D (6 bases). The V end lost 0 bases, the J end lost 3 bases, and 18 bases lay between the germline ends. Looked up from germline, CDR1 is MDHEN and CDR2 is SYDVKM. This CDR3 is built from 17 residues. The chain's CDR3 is CASSLWSSQGNYYEQYV. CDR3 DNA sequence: TGTGCCAGCAGTTTATGGTCCAGTCAGGGGAATTACTACGAGCAGTACGTC.

The CDR3 here is CAISAAGGPREQYV. The CDR3 DNA sequence: TGTGCCATCAGTGCAGCGGGAGGTCCTCGGGAGCAGTACGTC. This chain joins TRBV10-3 and TRBJ2-7; TRBD2 aligns across 9 bases. The CDR3 contains 14 residues. Germline-derived CDR1 and CDR2 are ENHRY and SYGVKD. With V trimmed by 4 bases and J by 7 bases, 8 bases remained unmatched.

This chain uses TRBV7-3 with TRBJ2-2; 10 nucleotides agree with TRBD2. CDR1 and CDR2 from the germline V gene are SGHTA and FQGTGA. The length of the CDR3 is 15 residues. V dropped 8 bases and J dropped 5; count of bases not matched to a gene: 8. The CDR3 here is CASCPSGGYTGELFF. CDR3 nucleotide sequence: TGTGCCAGCTGCCCTAGCGGGGGTTATACCGGGGAGCTGTTTTTT. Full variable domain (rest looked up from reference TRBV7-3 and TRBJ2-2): GAGVSQTPSNKVTEKGKYVELRCDPISGHTALYWYRQSLGQGPEFLIYFQGTGAADDSGLPNDRFFAVRPEGSVSTLKIQRTERGDSAVYLCASCPSGGYTGELFFGEGSRLTVL.

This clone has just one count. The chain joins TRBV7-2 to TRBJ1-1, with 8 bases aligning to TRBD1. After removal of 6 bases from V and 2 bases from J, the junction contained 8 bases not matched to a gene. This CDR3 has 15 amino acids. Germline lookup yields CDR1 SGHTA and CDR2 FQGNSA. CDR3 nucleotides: TGTGCCAGCAGGCTGAAGACAGGGGATAACACTGAAGCTTTCTTT. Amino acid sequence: CASRLKTGDNTEAFF.

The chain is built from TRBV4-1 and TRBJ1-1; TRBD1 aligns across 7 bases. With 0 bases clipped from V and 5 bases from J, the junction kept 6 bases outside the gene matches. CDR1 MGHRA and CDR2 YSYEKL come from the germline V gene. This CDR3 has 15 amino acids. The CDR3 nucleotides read TGCGCCAGCAGCCAAGATCTCCCAGGGGGGACTGAAGCTTTCTTT. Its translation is CASSQDLPGGTEAFF.

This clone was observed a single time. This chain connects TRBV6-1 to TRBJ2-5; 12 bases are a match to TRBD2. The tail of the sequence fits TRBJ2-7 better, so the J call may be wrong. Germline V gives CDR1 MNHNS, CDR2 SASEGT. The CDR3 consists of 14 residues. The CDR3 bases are TGTGCCAGCAACCGGACTAGCGGGGTCTACGAGCAGTACTTC. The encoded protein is CASNRTSGVYEQYF.

The CDR3 DNA is TGTGCCACCCCCTCAAACGAGGGCGGGGGCAACCATAACTATGGCTACACCTTC. Its protein product is CATPSNEGGGNHNYGYTF. This rearrangement joins TRBV19 to TRBJ1-2; the D gene is possibly TRBD1 (6 bases). The germline V and J ends were trimmed by 10 bases and 1 base, with 28 bases remaining between them. In germline, CDR1 is LNHDA, CDR2 SQIVND (reference sequence). This CDR3 comprises 18 residues.

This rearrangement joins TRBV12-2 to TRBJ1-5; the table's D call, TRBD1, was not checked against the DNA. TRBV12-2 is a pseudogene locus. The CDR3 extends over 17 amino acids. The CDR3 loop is CASRLGTQGASNQPQHF. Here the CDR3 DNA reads TGTGCAAGTCGCTTAGGGACACAGGGTGCGAGCAATCAGCCCCAGCATTTT.

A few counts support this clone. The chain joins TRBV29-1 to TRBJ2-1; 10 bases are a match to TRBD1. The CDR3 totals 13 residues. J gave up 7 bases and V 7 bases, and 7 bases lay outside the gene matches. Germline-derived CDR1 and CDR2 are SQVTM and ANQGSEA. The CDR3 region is CSAWTGGRNEQFF. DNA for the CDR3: TGCAGCGCCTGGACAGGGGGTCGGAATGAGCAGTTCTTC.

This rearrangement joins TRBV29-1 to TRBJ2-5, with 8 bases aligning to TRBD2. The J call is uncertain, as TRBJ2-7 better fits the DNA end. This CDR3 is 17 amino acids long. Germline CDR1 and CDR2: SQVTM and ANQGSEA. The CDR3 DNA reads TGCAGCGTTATCGGTAGGAGGGGATCGAGCGGGGGCTACGAGCAGTACTTC. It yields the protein CSVIGRRGSSGGYEQYF.

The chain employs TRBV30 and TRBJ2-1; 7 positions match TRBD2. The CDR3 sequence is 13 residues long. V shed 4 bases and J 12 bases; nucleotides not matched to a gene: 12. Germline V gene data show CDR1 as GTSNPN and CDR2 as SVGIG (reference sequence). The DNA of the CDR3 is TGTGCCTGGACCCCGAACCCTGGGGAGGGGCAGTTCTTC. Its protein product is CAWTPNPGEGQFF.

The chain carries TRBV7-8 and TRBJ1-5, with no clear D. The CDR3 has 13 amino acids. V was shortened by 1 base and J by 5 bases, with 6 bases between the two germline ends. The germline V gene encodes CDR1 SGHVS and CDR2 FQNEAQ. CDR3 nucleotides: TGTGCCAGCAGCTTAGGTAGAGATCAGCCCCAGCATTTT. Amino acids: CASSLGRDQPQHF.

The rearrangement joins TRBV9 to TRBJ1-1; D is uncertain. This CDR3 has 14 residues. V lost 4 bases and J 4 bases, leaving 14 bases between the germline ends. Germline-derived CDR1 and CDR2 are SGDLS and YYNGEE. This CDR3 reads CASSPPGLGTEAFF. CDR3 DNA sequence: TGTGCCAGCAGCCCACCGGGGTTGGGCACTGAAGCTTTCTTT.

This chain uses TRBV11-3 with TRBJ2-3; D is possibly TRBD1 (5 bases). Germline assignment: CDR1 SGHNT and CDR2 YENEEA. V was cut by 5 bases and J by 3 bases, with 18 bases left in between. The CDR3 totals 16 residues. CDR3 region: CASSPSQGPFTDTQYF. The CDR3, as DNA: TGTGCCAGCAGCCCCTCCCAGGGCCCTTTTACAGATACGCAGTATTTT.

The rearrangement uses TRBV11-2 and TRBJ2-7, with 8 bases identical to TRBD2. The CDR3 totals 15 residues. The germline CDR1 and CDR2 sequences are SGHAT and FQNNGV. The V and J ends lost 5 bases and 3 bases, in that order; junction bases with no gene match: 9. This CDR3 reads CASSERTSRFYEQYF. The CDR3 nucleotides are TGTGCCAGCAGCGAACGGACTAGCCGCTTCTACGAGCAGTACTTC.

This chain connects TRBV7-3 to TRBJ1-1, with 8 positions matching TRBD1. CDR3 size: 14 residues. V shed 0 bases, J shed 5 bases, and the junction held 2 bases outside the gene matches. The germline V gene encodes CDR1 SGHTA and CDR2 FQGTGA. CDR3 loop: CASSLTDRGTEAFF. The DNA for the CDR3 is TGTGCCAGCAGCTTAACCGACAGGGGAACTGAAGCTTTCTTT.

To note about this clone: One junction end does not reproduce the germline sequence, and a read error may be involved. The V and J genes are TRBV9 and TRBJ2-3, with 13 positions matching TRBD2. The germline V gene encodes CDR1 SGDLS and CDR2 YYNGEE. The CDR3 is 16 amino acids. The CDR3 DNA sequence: TGTGCCAGCAGCGCGAAAGGGACTAGCGGGATTGGGGCGACGTACTTT. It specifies CASSAKGTSGIGATYF.

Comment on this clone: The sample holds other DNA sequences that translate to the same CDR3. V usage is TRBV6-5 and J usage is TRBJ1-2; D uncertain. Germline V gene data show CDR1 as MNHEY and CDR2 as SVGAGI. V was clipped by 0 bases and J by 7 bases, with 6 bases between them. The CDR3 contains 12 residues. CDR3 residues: CASSYSGGGYTF. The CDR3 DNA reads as TGTGCCAGCAGTTACTCAGGCGGTGGCTACACCTTC.

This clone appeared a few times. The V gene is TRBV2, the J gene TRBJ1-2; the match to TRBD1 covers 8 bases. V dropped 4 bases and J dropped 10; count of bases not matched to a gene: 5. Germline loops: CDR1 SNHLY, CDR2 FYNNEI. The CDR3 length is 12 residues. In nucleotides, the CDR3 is TGTGCCAGCAGTGTGGGGACAGGCTTCTACACCTTC. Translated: CASSVGTGFYTF.

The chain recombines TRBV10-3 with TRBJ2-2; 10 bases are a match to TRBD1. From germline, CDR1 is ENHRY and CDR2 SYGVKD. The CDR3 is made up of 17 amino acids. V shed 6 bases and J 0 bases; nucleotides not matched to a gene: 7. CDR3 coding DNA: TGTGCCATCAGACCCGGGACAGGGGACACGAACACCGGGGAGCTGTTTTTT. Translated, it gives CAIRPGTGDTNTGELFF.

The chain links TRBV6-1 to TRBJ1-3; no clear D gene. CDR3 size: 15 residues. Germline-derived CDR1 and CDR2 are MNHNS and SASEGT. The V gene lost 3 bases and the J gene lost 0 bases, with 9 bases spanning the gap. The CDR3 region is CASSEGRGSGNTIYF. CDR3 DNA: TGTGCCAGCAGTGAGGGGAGAGGCTCTGGAAACACCATATATTTT.

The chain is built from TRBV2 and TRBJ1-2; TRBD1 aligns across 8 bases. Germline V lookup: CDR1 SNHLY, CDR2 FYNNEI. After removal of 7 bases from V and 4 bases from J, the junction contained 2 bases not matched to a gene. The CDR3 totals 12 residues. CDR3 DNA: TGTGCCAGCACGGGACAGGTCTATGGCTACACCTTC. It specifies CASTGQVYGYTF.

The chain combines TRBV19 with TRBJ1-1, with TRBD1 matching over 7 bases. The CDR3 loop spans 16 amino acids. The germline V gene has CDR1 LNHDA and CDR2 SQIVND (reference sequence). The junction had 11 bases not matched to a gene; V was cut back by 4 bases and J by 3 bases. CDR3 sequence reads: CASSTPYGRGDTEAFF. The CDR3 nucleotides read TGTGCCAGTAGTACGCCCTACGGCAGGGGGGACACTGAAGCTTTCTTT.

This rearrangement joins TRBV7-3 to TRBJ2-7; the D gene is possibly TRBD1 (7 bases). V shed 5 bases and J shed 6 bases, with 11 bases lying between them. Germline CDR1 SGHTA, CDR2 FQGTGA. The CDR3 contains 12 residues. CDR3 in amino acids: CASSQGGPEQYF. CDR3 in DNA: TGTGCCAGCAGCCAGGGGGGCCCCGAGCAGTACTTC.

In DNA form, the CDR3 reads TGTGCCAGCAGCCTATGGGCCCTGAATCCTGGAAACACCATATATTTT. It specifies CASSLWALNPGNTIYF. The gene calls are TRBV11-2 and TRBJ1-3; D gene unclear. Germline CDR1 reads SGHAT; CDR2 reads FQNNGV. CDR3 size: 16 residues. Trimming cost V 5 bases and J 2 bases, with 16 bases left between them. Based on the CDR3 plus reference TRBV11-2 and TRBJ1-3, the full variable domain is EAGVAQSPRYKIIEKRQSVAFWCNPISGHATLYWYQQILGQGPKLLIQFQNNGVVDDSQLPKDRFSAERLKGVDSTLKIQPAKLEDSAVYLCASSLWALNPGNTIYFGEGSWLTVV.

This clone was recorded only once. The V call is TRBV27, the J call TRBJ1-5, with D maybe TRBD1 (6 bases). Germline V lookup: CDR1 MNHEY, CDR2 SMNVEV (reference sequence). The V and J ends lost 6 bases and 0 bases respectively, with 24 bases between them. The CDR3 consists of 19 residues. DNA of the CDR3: TGTGCCAGCAGCCCCCAATTCAGGGGAATGGGGTATAGCAATCAGCCCCAGCATTTT. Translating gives CASSPQFRGMGYSNQPQHF.